This passage covers 7 T cell receptor beta chains from one sample sequenced in a study of T-cell reconstitution after alpha-beta-depleted transplantation in children. This sample's TCRbeta library carried unique molecular identifier barcodes. TCRdb reanalysed the PCR reads using MiXCR and keeps one entry per CDR3 protein. The sample consists of roughly 200,000 distinct CDR3 sequences, approximately 9.5% of them appearing once. Specimen: PBMCs from the stem cell graft donor, collected from the stem cell graft. These receptors were obtained from a human donor who donated a stem cell graft to a child with acute lymphoblastic leukemia.

The J gene is TRBJ2-3, the V gene TRBV12-5; D gene ambiguous. CDR3 length: 13 amino acids. V lost 1 base and J 1 base, leaving 3 bases between the germline ends. In germline, CDR1 is LGHNT, CDR2 FRNRAP. The CDR3 is CASGLGGTDTQYF. CDR3 nucleotide sequence: TGTGCTAGTGGTTTGGGTGGCACAGATACGCAGTATTTT.

The V gene is TRBV4-1, the J gene TRBJ2-2; D gene unclear. Trimming shortened V by 2 bases and J by 6 bases, and 7 bases separated the two germline ends. Germline V CDR1 and CDR2: MGHRA, YSYEKL. CDR3 length: 13 amino acids. CDR3 coding DNA: TGCGCCAGCAGCCAAAGGCGCGCCGGGGAGCTGTTTTTT. Translation: CASSQRRAGELFF.

This clonotype was observed a few times. This sequence joins TRBV13 and TRBJ1-6, with 10 positions matching TRBD1. Unmatched junction bases numbered 11, after V lost 5 bases and J lost 10 bases. Germline values: CDR1 PRHDT, CDR2 FYEKMQ (reference sequence). This CDR3 comprises 16 residues. The CDR3 loop is CASSISRGQGMSPLHF. In DNA, the CDR3 is TGTGCCAGCAGCATCTCCCGGGGACAGGGGATGTCACCCCTCCACTTT.

This clonotype occurred a few times. The CDR3 loop is CASNPTGPNTEAFF. CDR3 coding DNA: TGTGCCAGCAACCCAACAGGGCCGAACACTGAAGCTTTCTTT. J is TRBJ1-1 and V is TRBV12-3 or TRBV12-4, with D tentatively TRBD1 (6 bases). The germline V and J ends were trimmed by 7 bases and 1 base, with 13 bases remaining between them. CDR3 length: 14 residues.

This chain links TRBV11-2 with TRBJ2-3, with 8 nucleotides matching TRBD2. The CDR3 spans 18 residues. Germline values: CDR1 SGHAT, CDR2 FQNNGV. V gave up 5 bases and J gave up 5 bases; unmatched junction bases: 18. This CDR3 is CASSPNPGGLVSLDTQYF. The CDR3 coding sequence is TGTGCCAGCAGCCCAAATCCGGGGGGGCTTGTAAGTTTAGATACGCAGTATTTT.

This clonotype was detected ten times or more. This CDR3 is CSRDTFYEQYF. CDR3 nucleotide sequence: TGCAGCCGGGATACTTTTTACGAGCAGTACTTC. The chain carries TRBV29-1 and TRBJ2-7, with a possible D match to TRBD2 (5 bases). Trimming took 8 bases from V and 4 from J, leaving 12 bases between them. Germline loops: CDR1 SQVTM, CDR2 ANQGSEA. The CDR3 is made up of 11 amino acids.

This clonotype was observed a handful of times. The V gene is TRBV18, the J gene TRBJ2-3; D could derive from TRBD1 or TRBD2 (5 bases each). V was shortened by 2 bases and J by 5 bases, with 14 bases between the two germline ends. The CDR3 consists of 15 residues. Germline assignment: CDR1 KGHSH and CDR2 LQKENI. The CDR3 coding sequence is TGTGCCAGCTCACCAGAGGGGTCGAATGGAGATACGCAGTATTTT. Translation gives CASSPEGSNGDTQYF.